A selection of T cell receptor beta chains follows, all from one sample in a study of blood T cell repertoires in COVID-19. Clones were read by immunoSEQ multiplex PCR, and TCRdb kept only the in-frame ones, dropping some. The sample has about 60,000 clones, 90% seen once. The sequenced material came from peripheral blood. The receptors stem from a man aged 55 to 70 with active COVID-19. Both conserved end residues are part of each CDR3. A D gene is named only where the DNA matches it firmly. Not all rows give a size; the values are once, few, many and, for expanded clones, a class.

. TRBJ2-1 TRBV7-6 . TGTGCCAGCAGCAAGATAGCGGTTGGGCGGGCCAATGAGCAGTTCTTC CASSKIAVGRANEQFF
TRBD1 TRBJ1-5 TRBV7-2 . TGTGCCAGCAGCTTATCCTCGACAGGGGCCAATCAGCCCCAGCATTTT CASSLSSTGANQPQHF
TRBD1 TRBJ1-5 TRBV5-6 . TGTGCCAGCAGCTTCGGACAGGGGAGAAGTCAGCCCCAGCATTTT CASSFGQGRSQPQHF
TRBD1 TRBJ2-7 TRBV9 . TGTGCCAGCAGCGAGACAGGGGTTACCTACGAGCAGTACTTC CASSETGVTYEQYF
. TRBJ2-1 TRBV5-1 once TGCGCCAGCAGTTCAGCAGGACAGACCTACAATGAGCAGTTCTTC CASSSAGQTYNEQFF
. TRBJ2-7 TRBV7-6 . TGTGCCAGCAGCTCCGAGGCCTGGACAGCTCAAACCTACGAGCAGTACTTC CASSSEAWTAQTYEQYF
TRBD1 TRBJ2-1 TRBV29-1 . TGCAGCGTTTTCCGACAGGGGCAGCAGTTCTTC CSVFRQGQQFF
. TRBJ1-5 TRBV30 . TGTGCCTGGGGGGGTGCGGGGATTTTAAATCAGCCCCAGCATTTT CAWGGAGILNQPQHF
. TRBJ2-1 TRBV7-3 . TGTGCCAGCAGCTTATCCGGGAGCTCCTACAATGAGCAGTTCTTC CASSLSGSSYNEQFF
TRBD2 TRBJ2-3 TRBV14 . TGTGCCAGCAGCCAATCTAGCGGGAGTGTAGATACGCAGTATTTT CASSQSSGSVDTQYF
TRBD2 TRBJ2-7 TRBV27 once TGTGCCAGCAGTTTACGCAGGGTGGGACTAGCGGGCTCCTACGAGCAGTACTTC CASSLRRVGLAGSYEQYF
TRBD2 TRBJ2-3 TRBV28 once TGTGCCAGCAGTCCCCCCTCTAGCGGGAGCACAGATACGCAGTATTTT CASSPPSSGSTDTQYF
. TRBJ2-1 TRBV5-1 . TGCGCCAGCAGCTTGGAAGGGAGAGGAAATGAGCAGTTCTTC CASSLEGRGNEQFF
. TRBJ1-2 TRBV7-9 . TGTGCCAGCAGCTTTGGGGCGGATGGCTACACCTTC CASSFGADGYTF
. TRBJ1-1 TRBV15 . TGTGCCACCATGCGGGGGGGCACTGAAGCTTTCTTT CATMRGGTEAFF
TRBD2 TRBJ2-1 TRBV25-1 . TGTGCCAGCAGTGAACTTAGCGGGGTATCCTACAATGAGCAGTTCTTC CASSELSGVSYNEQFF
TRBD2 TRBJ2-1 TRBV5-1 . TGCGCCAGCAGCCTGAGACTAGCGGGAGAGGGGATCAATGAGCAGTTCTTC CASSLRLAGEGINEQFF
TRBD2 TRBJ2-1 TRBV9 . TGTGCCAGCAGCCCAAATAGCGGGGGGCTCTACAATGAGCAGTTCTTC CASSPNSGGLYNEQFF
. TRBJ1-3 TRBV6-5 . TGTGCCAGCAGGGGGGGACGGGCCTCTGGAAACACCATATATTTT CASRGGRASGNTIYF
. TRBJ2-5 TRBV7-8 . TGTGCCAGCAGCGCCGACGGGTTTGTTAGGCGGTTGGAGACCCAGTACTTC CASSADGFVRRLETQYF
TRBD2 TRBJ2-1 TRBV9 once TGTGCCAGCAGCCCTGGACTAGCGGGAGATACCAATGAGCAGTTCTTC CASSPGLAGDTNEQFF
. TRBJ1-2 TRBV4-1 . TGCGCCAGCAGCTCACCCGGTCACTATGGCTACACCTTC CASSSPGHYGYTF
TRBD2 TRBJ2-5 TRBV6-5 . TGTGCCACCCAACCGGGAGCGGGGGACCAAGAGACCCAGTACTTC CATQPGAGDQETQYF
. TRBJ2-1 TRBV21-1 . TGTGCCAGCAGCGATCCGGGACAGGGTGACAATGAGCAGTTCTTC CASSDPGQGDNEQFF
. TRBJ2-3 TRBV12-3/TRBV12-4 . TGTGCCAGCAGTTTACAGGTCACAGATACGCAGTATTTT CASSLQVTDTQYF
. TRBJ2-7 TRBV6-2/TRBV6-3 . TGTGCCAGCAGTTACAAGTTAGGAGGGACTTCCTACGAGCAGTACTTC CASSYKLGGTSYEQYF
TRBD2 TRBJ2-7 TRBV5-1 . TGCGCCAGCAGCTTGGGGGGCGGGAGCTACGAGCAGTACTTC CASSLGGGSYEQYF
. TRBJ2-5 TRBV6-5 . TGTGCCAGCAGCAGGGATTTGGAGACCCAGTACTTC CASSRDLETQYF
. TRBJ1-2 TRBV5-1 . TGCGCCAGCAGCATATGGACAGATAACTATGGCTACACCTTC CASSIWTDNYGYTF
. TRBJ1-6 TRBV5-1 many TGCGCCAGCAGCTTGTGGGGGGTCAGCTCCTATAATTCACCCCTCCACTTT CASSLWGVSSYNSPLHF
. TRBJ2-2 TRBV19 . TGTGCCAGTAGAACACAAGACTGGGCGGGCGCCGGGGAGCTGTTTTTT CASRTQDWAGAGELFF
. TRBJ2-3 TRBV27 . TGTGCCAGCAGTCTACGGGACATCACAGATACGCAGTATTTT CASSLRDITDTQYF
TRBD1 TRBJ1-1 TRBV5-1 once TGCGCCAGCAGCGAGTCGCGAACCGCCGGGACAGGGAACACTGAAGCTTTCTTT CASSESRTAGTGNTEAFF
TRBD1 TRBJ2-6 TRBV19 . TGTGCCAGTAGTATCCCGTGGGACAGGGCTCTCTCTGGGGCCAACGTCCTGACTTTC CASSIPWDRALSGANVLTF
. TRBJ2-5 TRBV6-2/TRBV6-3 . TGTGCCAGCAGTCAGCTCACGAAGACTGGGGAGAAAGAGACCCAGTACTTC CASSQLTKTGEKETQYF
. TRBJ1-6 TRBV10-2 few TGCGCCAGCAGTGAGTCGACAGCCCCTCCCCTCCACTTT CASSESTAPPLHF
TRBD2 TRBJ2-1 TRBV9 . TGTGCCAGCAGCGCGACTAGCGGGGTGCCTCAGGATGAGCAGTTCTTC CASSATSGVPQDEQFF
TRBD2 TRBJ2-3 TRBV27 once TGTGCCAGCAGTTACGGGAGGGCAGATACGCAGTATTTT CASSYGRADTQYF
TRBD1 TRBJ1-2 TRBV5-4 . TGTGCCAGCAGCCCGGGGACAGGGAACTATGGCTACACCTTC CASSPGTGNYGYTF
TRBD2 TRBJ2-4 TRBV20-1 . TGCAGTGCTAGTAGGGTAGCGGGGGAGGGGAACATTCAGTACTTC CSASRVAGEGNIQYF
TRBD1 TRBJ1-1 TRBV5-1 . TGCGCCAGCAGCTTGAACAGGGGCCGATTCATGAACACTGAAGCTTTCTTT CASSLNRGRFMNTEAFF
TRBD2 TRBJ2-1 TRBV27 few TGTGCCAGCAGTGCGCTAGCGGGCGGTGGCAATGAGCAGTTCTTC CASSALAGGGNEQFF
. TRBJ1-3 TRBV4-2 . TGTGCCAGCAGCCAAGTCCCGGGGGGCTCTGGAAACACCATATATTTT CASSQVPGGSGNTIYF
. TRBJ1-2 TRBV6-2/TRBV6-3 . TGTGCCAGCAGTTACTCGGGGGCCGGGGGCTACACCTTC CASSYSGAGGYTF
. TRBJ2-2 TRBV11-3 . TGTGCCAGCAGCCCCTGGACAGATACAAACACCGGGGAGCTGTTTTTT CASSPWTDTNTGELFF
TRBD1 TRBJ2-3 TRBV6-6 . TGTGCCAGCAGTTACGCTGGACAGGGTTTCGCAGATACGCAGTATTTT CASSYAGQGFADTQYF
. TRBJ2-3 TRBV18 . TGTGCCAGCTCACTGTCTAGAGGTAGCACAGATACGCAGTATTTT CASSLSRGSTDTQYF
. TRBJ2-1 TRBV12-1 . TGTGCCAGCAGCTTTCTAGCGGACTACAATGAGCAGTTCTTC CASSFLADYNEQFF
TRBD1 TRBJ2-7 TRBV7-2 . TGTGCCAGCAGCTTAGCTTTTCTTGGGACAGTCTACGAGCAGTACTTC CASSLAFLGTVYEQYF
. TRBJ2-2 TRBV24-1 . TGTGCCACCCAGCAGCTAGACACCGGGGAGCTGTTTTTT CATQQLDTGELFF
. TRBJ1-1 TRBV7-8 . TGTGCCAGCAGCCCCGCTAGCGGGGACTTTTCTACAATAAACACTGAAGCTTTCTTT CASSPASGDFSTINTEAFF